This T cell receptor (beta chain) was captured in a study of shared clonotypes between healthy human individuals. Study outcomes and limitations: Several donors held about 5% of naive CD4 clonotypes in common. The study generally estimated greater richness for naive than memory subsets.

The study ran the assay at deep level. Libraries were prepared by immunoSEQ multiplex PCR; TCRdb keeps only in-frame clonotypes and omits some of them. The table has about 820,000 clones, about 92% seen once. Naive CD8 cells lacked CD45RO and underwent positive selection for CCR7, leaving out terminally differentiated effector memory CD45RA+ cells. In this sample, this clone turned up a few times. Its antigen is not known. Sequences were obtained from naive CD8+ T cells sorted from blood. This clonotype was sampled from a man aged 25 to 45 in good health.

The CDR3 here is CASSPPRRDTQYF. For the CDR3, the DNA is TGTGCCAGCAGCCCTCCAAGGAGGGATACGCAGTATTTT. The chain employs TRBV9 and TRBJ2-3; maybe TRBD2 (5 bases). The CDR3 runs to 13 residues. Trimming pared 4 bases from V and 6 bases from J, leaving 12 bases between. CDR1 and CDR2 (germline): SGDLS, YYNGEE.